This TCR beta chain derives from a study of blood T cells in healthy people across ages. Study summary: Researchers report that template switching captured about one barcoded beta molecule per two T cells.

As for this clonotype: As yet, its antigen is unknown.

Each donor was a healthy Caucasian individual from Russia, aged roughly 6 to 100. Losses at the gene ends were 4 bases for V and 7 bases for J; bases not matched to a gene: 16. CDR3 length equals 17 residues. The germline V gene has CDR1 SGHRS and CDR2 YFSETQ. Findings and limits, study-wide: Those diversity estimates obtained from one million T cells were thought to be underestimates. Per-million-T-cell TCR beta diversity fell roughly linearly with age.

For the second PCR, which ran for roughly 7 to 11 cycles, a sample-barcoded 5' primer and a J-beta primer mix were used. One entry per CDR3 protein results from TCRdb running MiXCR on the 5' RACE reads. The profile shows about 1.5 million distinct CDR3 sequences, approximately 40% of them singletons. The receptor was derived from a woman in her late teens or twenties in good health. V gene TRBV5-1 combines with J gene TRBJ1-2, with 10 bases matching TRBD1. The specimen was blood. CDR3 DNA sequence: TGCGCCAGCAGCCCAGAGCGTACGGACAGGGGGGTATCTGGCTACACCTTC. Encoded protein: CASSPERTDRGVSGYTF.